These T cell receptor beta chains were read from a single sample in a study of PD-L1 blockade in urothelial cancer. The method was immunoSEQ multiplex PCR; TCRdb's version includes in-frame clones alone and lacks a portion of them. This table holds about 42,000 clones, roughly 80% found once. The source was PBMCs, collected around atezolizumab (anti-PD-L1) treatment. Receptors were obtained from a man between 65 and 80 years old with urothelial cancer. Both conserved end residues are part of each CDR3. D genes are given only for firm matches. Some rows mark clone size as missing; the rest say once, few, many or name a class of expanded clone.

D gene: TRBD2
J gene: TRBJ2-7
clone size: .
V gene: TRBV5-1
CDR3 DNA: TGCGCCAGCAGTGCTAGCGGCATGGGGGAGCAGTACTTC
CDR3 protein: CASSASGMGEQYF

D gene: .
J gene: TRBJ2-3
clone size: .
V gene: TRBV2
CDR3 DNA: TGTGCCAGCAGTGAAAGCCGACTGTACACAGATACGCAGTATTTT
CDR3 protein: CASSESRLYTDTQYF

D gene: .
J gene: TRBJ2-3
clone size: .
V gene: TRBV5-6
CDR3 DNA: TGTGCCAGCAGCTTGGACAGGGAAAGCACAGATACGCAGTATTTT
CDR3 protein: CASSLDRESTDTQYF

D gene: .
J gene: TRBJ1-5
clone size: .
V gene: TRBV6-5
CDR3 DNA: TGTGCCAGCAGTTATCGGGGGGTAGGGCAGCCCCAGCATTTT
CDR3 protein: CASSYRGVGQPQHF

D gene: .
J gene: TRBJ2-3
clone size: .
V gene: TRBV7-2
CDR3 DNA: TGTGCCAGCAGCTCTCTAGCGTCTAGCACAGATACGCAGTATTTT
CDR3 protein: CASSSLASSTDTQYF

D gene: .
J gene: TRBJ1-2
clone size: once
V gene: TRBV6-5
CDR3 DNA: TGTGCCAGCAGCACCCAAGGACAGAACTATGGCTACACCTTC
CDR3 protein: CASSTQGQNYGYTF

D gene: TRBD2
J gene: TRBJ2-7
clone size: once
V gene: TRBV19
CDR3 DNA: TGTGCCAGTAGTATGCTAGCGGGAGACCCCTACGAGCAGTACTTC
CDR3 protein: CASSMLAGDPYEQYF

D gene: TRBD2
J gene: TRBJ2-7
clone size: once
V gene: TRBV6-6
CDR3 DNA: TGTGCCAGCAGCCGACTAGCGGGAGGGTACTACGAGCAGTACTTC
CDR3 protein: CASSRLAGGYYEQYF

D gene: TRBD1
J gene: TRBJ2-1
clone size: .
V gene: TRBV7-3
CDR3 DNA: TGTGCCAGCAGCTTAATTTCACGCGGTCGGCAGGGGGCCGAGAGCTCCTACAATGAGCAGTTCTTC
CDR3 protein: CASSLISRGRQGAESSYNEQFF

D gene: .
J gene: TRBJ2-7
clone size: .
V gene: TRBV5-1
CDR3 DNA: TGCGCCAGCAGCTTGGGGCCAGGGATTACCTACGAGCAGTACTTC
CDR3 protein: CASSLGPGITYEQYF

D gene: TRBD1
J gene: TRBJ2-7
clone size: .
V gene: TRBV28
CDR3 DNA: TGTGCCAGCAGTTCTCCATTCACCCGGGACAGGGTTACCTACGAGCAGTACTTC
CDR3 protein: CASSSPFTRDRVTYEQYF

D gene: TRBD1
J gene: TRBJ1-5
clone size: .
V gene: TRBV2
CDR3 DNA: TGTGCCAGCAGCTCCGGACAGGGGGACTATCTCGATAGCAATCAGCCCCAGCATTTT
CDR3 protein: CASSSGQGDYLDSNQPQHF

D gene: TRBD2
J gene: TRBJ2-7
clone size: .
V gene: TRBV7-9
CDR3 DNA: TGTGCCAGCAGCGCGGTGAGCGGGAGCTACGAGCAGTACTTC
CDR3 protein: CASSAVSGSYEQYF

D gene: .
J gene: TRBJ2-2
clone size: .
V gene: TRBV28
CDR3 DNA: TGTGCCAGCAAACGACAGCCGAACACCGGGGAGCTGTTTTTT
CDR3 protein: CASKRQPNTGELFF

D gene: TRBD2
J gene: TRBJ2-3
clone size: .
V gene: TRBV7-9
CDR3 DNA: TGTGCCAGCAGCTTTCGGACTAGCGGGGGTGCCACAGATACGCAGTATTTT
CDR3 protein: CASSFRTSGGATDTQYF

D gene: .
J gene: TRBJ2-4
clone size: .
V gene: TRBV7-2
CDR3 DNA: TGTGCCAGCGCCGGGTTAGCCAAAAACATTCAGTACTTC
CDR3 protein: CASAGLAKNIQYF

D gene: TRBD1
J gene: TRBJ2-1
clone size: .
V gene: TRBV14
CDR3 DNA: TGTGCCAGCAGCCCTACAGGGGACGAGGAGAATGAGCAGTTCTTC
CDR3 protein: CASSPTGDEENEQFF

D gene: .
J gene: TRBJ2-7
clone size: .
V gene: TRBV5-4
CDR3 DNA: TGTGCCAGCAGCTTGGAGCAGGACTACGAGCAGTACTTC
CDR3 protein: CASSLEQDYEQYF

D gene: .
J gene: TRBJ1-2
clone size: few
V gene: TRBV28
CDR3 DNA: TGTGCCATCCCATCAGCGCGGGGTTGGACTAACTATGGCTACACCTTC
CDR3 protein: CAIPSARGWTNYGYTF

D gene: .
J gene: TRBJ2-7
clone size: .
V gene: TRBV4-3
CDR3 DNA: TGCGCCAGCAGCCAAGAGGTAGCGGTCCTCACCGGGGGCTCCTACGAGCAGTACTTC
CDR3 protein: CASSQEVAVLTGGSYEQYF

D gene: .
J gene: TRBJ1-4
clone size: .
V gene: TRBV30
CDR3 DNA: TGTGCCTCTACTGGGCAAGGGGCCTTAGGCGAAAAACTGTTTTTT
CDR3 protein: CASTGQGALGEKLFF

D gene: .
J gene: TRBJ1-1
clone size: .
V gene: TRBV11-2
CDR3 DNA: TGTGCCAGCAGCATCAGTCCCGGGACAAGGATTCAAGCTTTCTTT
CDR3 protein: CASSISPGTRIQAFF

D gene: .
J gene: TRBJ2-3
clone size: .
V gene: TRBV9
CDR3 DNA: TGTGCCAGCAGCGTATCACTGGCAGATACGCAGTATTTT
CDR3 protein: CASSVSLADTQYF

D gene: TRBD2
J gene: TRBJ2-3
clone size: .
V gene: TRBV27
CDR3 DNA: TGTGCCAGCAGACCACTAGCGGGAGTAGGAGATACGCAGTATTTT
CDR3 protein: CASRPLAGVGDTQYF

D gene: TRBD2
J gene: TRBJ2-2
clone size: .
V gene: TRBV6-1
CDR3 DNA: TGTGCCAGCAGTGAAGCACTAGCGGGAGGGCCGAACACCGGGGAGCTGTTTTTT
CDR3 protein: CASSEALAGGPNTGELFF

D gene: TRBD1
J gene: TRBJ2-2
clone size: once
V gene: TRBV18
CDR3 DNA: TGTGCCAGCTCAAATCAAAGAGGGACAGGAAACACCGGGGAGCTGTTTTTT
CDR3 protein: CASSNQRGTGNTGELFF

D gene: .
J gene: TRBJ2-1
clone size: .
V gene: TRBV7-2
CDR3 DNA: TGTGCCAGCAGCCCCTACGGGAGCCACAATGAGCAGTTCTTC
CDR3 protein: CASSPYGSHNEQFF

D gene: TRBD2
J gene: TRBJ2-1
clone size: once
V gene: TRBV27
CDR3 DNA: TGTGCCAGCAGTGTGATACTAGCGGGAGGGAATGAGCAGTTCTTC
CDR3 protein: CASSVILAGGNEQFF

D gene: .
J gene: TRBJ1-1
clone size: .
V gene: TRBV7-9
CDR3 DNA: TGTGCCAGCAGCCCCCTGGGGAGAAAGACTGAAGCTTTCTTT
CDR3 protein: CASSPLGRKTEAFF

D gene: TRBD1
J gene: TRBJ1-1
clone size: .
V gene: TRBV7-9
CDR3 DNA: TGTGCCAGCAGCCCCCGGGTGGACAGGGGGAGTCGCACTGAAGCTTTCTTT
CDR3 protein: CASSPRVDRGSRTEAFF

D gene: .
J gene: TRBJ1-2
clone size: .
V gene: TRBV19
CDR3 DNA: TGTGCCAGTAGCGATCGGGACACAAACTATGGCTACACCTTC
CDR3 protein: CASSDRDTNYGYTF

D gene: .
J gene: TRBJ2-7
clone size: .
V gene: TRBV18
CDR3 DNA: TGTGCCAGCTCAACAGGGAAGTCCTACGAGCAGTACTTC
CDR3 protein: CASSTGKSYEQYF

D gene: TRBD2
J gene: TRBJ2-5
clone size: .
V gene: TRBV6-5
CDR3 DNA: TGTGCCAGCAGTTCACTAGCGGGAGCTCGAGAGACCCAGTACTTC
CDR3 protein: CASSSLAGARETQYF

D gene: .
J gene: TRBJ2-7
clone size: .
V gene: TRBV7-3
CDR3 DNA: TGTGCCAGCAGCCTGGGGGCCGAAAGCTACGAGCAGTACTTC
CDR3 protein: CASSLGAESYEQYF

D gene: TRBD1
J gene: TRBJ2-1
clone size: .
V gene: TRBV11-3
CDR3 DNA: TGTGCCAGCAGCCAATGGACAGGCCCCAGCTCCTACAATGAGCAGTTCTTC
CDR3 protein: CASSQWTGPSSYNEQFF

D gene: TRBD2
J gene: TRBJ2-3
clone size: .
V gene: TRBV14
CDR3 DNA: TGTGCCAGCAGCCAGTTTGGGACTAGCGGGAGGTTGGCAGATACGCAGTATTTT
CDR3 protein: CASSQFGTSGRLADTQYF

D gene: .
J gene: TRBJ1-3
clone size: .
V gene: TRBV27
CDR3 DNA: TGTGCCACCCCACCCGGGGGCACCATATATTTT
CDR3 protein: CATPPGGTIYF

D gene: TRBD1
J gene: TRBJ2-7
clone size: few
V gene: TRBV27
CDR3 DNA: TGTGCCAGCAGTTTACAGGGCCCCGGGACAGGGGCTGAAGAGCAGTACTTC
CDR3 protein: CASSLQGPGTGAEEQYF

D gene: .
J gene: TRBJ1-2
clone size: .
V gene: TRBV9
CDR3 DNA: TGTGCCAGCAGCGATTACCGGGATGGCTACACCTTC
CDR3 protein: CASSDYRDGYTF

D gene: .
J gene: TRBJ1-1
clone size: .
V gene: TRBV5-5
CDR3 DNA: TGTGCCAGCAGCTTTGGCTCGGGGTTGAACACTGAAGCTTTCTTT
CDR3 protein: CASSFGSGLNTEAFF

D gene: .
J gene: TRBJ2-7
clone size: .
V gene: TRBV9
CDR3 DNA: TGTGCCAGCAGCGTAGATCCCAGTACCTACGAGCAGTACTTC
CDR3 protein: CASSVDPSTYEQYF

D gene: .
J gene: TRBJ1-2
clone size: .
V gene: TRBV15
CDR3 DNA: TGTGCCACCAGCTCTCGCTCCGGGCGGGACTACACCTTC
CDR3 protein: CATSSRSGRDYTF

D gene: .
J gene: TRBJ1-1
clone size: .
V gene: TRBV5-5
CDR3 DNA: TGTGCCAGCAGCCCCCAGCGGATGTCAGCTTTCTTT
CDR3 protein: CASSPQRMSAFF

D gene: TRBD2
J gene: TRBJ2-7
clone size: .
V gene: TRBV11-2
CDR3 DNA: TGTGCCAGCAGCGACACAGCGGGAGCGCCCTACGAGCAGTACTTC
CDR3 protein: CASSDTAGAPYEQYF

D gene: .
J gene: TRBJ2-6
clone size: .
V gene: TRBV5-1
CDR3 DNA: TGCGCCAGCAGCGTTGTTGCGGGGACCTCTGGGGCCAACGTCCTGACTTTC
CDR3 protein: CASSVVAGTSGANVLTF

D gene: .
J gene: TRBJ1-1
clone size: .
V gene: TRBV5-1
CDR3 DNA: TGCGCCAGCAGCGAGTTGGGACAGAACACTGAAGCTTTCTTT
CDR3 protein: CASSELGQNTEAFF

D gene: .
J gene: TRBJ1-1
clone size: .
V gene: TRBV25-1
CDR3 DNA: TGTGCCAGCAGCTGGGGGGACACTGAAGCTTTCTTT
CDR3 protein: CASSWGDTEAFF

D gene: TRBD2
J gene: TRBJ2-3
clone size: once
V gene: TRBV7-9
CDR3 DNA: TGTGCCAGCAGCCCTGGGGGTAGCGGGAACACAGATACGCAGTATTTT
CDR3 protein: CASSPGGSGNTDTQYF

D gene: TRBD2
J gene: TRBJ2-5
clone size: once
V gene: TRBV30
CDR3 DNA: TGTGCCTGGAGTGGTGTTGTAAGGCCTAGCGGGGGACTCCAAGAGACCCAGTACTTC
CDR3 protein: CAWSGVVRPSGGLQETQYF

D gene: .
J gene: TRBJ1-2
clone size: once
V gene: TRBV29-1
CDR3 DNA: TGCAGCGTTGAAGACAGGGAAGGCTACACCTTC
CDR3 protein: CSVEDREGYTF

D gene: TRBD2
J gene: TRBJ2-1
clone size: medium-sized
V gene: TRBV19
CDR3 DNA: TGTGCCAGTAGTTCCCTCTTAGCGGGAGGGTATCACAATGAGCAGTTCTTC
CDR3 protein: CASSSLLAGGYHNEQFF

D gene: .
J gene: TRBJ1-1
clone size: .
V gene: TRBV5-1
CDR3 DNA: TGCGCCAGCAGCTTGGCCTCGGGTCGGACAACGATGAACACTGAAGCTTTCTTT
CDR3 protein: CASSLASGRTTMNTEAFF